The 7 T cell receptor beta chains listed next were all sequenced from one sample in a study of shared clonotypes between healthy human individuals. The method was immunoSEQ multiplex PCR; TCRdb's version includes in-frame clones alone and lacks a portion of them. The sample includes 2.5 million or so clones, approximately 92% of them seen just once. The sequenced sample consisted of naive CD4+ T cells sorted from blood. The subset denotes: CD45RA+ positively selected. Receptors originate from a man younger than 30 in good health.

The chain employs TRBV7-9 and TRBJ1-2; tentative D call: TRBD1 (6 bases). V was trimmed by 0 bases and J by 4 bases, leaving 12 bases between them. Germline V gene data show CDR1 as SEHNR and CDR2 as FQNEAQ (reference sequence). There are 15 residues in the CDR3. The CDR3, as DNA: TGTGCCAGCAGCTTAGCTAGAACAGGGTTCTATGGCTACACCTTC. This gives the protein CASSLARTGFYGYTF. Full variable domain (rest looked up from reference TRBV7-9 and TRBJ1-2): DTGVSQNPRHKITKRGQNVTFRCDPISEHNRLYWYRQTLGQGPEFLTYFQNEAQLEKSRLLSDRFSAERPKGSFSTLEIQRTEQGDSAMYLCASSLARTGFYGYTFGSGTRLTVV.

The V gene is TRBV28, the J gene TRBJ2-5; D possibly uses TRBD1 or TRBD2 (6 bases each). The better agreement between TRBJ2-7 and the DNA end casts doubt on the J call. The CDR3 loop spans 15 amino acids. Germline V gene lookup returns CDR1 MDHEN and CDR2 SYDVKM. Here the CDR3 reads CASKITGRTIYEQYF. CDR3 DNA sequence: TGTGCCAGCAAAATCACAGGGAGGACTATTTACGAGCAGTACTTC.

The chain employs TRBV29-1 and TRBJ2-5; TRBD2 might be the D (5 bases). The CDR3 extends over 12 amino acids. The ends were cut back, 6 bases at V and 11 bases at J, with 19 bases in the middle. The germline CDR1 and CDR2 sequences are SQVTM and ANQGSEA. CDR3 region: CSVAVNRWEQYF. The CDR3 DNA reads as TGCAGCGTGGCCGTCAATCGTTGGGAGCAGTACTTC. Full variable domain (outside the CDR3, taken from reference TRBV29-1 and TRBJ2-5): SAVISQKPSRDICQRGTSLTIQCQVDSQVTMMFWYRQQPGQSLTLIATANQGSEATYESGFVIDKFPISRPNLTFSTLTVSNMSPEDSSIYLCSVAVNRWEQYFGPGTRLLVL.

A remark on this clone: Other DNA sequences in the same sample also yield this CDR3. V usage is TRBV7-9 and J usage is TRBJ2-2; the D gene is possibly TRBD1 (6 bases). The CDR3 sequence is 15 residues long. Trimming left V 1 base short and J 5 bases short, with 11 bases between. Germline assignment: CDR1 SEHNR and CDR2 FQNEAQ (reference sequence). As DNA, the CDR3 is TGTGCCAGCAGCTTAGGCAGGGGAGAAACCGGGGAGCTGTTTTTT. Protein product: CASSLGRGETGELFF. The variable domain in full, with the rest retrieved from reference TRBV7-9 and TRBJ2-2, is DTGVSQNPRHKITKRGQNVTFRCDPISEHNRLYWYRQTLGQGPEFLTYFQNEAQLEKSRLLSDRFSAERPKGSFSTLEIQRTEQGDSAMYLCASSLGRGETGELFFGEGSRLTVL.

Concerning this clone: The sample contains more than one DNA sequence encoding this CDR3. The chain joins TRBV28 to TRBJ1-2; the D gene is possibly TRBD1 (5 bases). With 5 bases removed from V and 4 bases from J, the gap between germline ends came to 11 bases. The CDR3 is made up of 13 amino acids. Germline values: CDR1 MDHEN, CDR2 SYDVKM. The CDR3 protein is CASSPGGSYGYTF. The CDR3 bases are TGTGCCAGCAGTCCTGGGGGGAGCTATGGCTACACCTTC.

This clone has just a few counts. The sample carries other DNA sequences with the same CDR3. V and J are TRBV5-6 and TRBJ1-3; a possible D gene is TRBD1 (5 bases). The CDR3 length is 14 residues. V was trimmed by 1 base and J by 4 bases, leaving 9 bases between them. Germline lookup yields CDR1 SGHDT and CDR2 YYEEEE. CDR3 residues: CASSLRTPGNTIYF. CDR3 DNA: TGTGCCAGCAGCTTGAGGACACCCGGAAACACCATATATTTT.

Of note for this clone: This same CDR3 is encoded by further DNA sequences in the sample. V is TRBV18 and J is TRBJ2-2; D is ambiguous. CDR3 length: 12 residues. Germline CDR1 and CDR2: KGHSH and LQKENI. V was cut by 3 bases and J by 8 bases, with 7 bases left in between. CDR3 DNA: TGTGCCAGCTCACCCCCGGCTGGGGAGCTGTTTTTT. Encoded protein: CASSPPAGELFF.